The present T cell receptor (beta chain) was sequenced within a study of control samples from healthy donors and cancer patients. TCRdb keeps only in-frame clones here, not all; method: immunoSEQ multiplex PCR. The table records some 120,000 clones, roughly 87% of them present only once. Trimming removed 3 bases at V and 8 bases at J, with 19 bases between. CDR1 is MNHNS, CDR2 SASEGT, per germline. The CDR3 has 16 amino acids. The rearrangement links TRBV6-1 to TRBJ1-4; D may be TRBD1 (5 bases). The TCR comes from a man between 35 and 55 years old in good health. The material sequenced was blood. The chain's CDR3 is CASSDSGGREREKLFF. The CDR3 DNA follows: TGTGCCAGCAGTGATTCTGGTGGCAGGGAACGAGAAAAACTGTTTTTT.